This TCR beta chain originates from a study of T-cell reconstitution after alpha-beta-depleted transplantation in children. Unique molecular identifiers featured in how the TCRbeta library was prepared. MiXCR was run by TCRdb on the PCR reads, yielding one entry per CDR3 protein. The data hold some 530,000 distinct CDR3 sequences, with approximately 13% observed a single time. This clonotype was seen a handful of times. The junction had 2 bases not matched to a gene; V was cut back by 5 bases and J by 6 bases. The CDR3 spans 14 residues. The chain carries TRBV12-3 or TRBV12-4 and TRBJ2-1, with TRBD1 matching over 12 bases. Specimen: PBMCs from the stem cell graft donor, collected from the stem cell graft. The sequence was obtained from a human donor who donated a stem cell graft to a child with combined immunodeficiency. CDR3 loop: CASSEGQGANEQFF. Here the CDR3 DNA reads TGTGCCAGCAGTGAGGGACAGGGGGCCAATGAGCAGTTCTTC.